This TCR beta chain emerged from a study of T cell repertoires in cytomegalovirus infection. Study in general: Matching HLA type and CMV infection were both indicated by public TCR beta signatures.

CDR3 length equals 14 residues. Trimming at V came to 6 bases and at J to 10 bases, leaving 12 bases not matched to a gene. Germline V gene sequence: CDR1 DFQATT, CDR2 SNEGSKA (reference sequence). This clonotype came up once. TCRdb processed the reads anew with MiXCR; each CDR3 protein has one entry. The table lists approximately 250,000 distinct CDR3 sequences, 9.1% of them singletons, with roughly 16% in the top ten. The V gene is TRBV20-1, the J gene TRBJ2-1; 10 bases map to TRBD2. The sequence was collected from a human donor in good health (CMV status not recorded). Some clones in this sample may be carry-over from other donors' samples. Source material: PBMCs. The CDR3, as DNA: TGCAGTGCCCAGTCGCTAGCGGGAGACGACGAGCAGTTCTTC. It translates to CSAQSLAGDDEQFF.